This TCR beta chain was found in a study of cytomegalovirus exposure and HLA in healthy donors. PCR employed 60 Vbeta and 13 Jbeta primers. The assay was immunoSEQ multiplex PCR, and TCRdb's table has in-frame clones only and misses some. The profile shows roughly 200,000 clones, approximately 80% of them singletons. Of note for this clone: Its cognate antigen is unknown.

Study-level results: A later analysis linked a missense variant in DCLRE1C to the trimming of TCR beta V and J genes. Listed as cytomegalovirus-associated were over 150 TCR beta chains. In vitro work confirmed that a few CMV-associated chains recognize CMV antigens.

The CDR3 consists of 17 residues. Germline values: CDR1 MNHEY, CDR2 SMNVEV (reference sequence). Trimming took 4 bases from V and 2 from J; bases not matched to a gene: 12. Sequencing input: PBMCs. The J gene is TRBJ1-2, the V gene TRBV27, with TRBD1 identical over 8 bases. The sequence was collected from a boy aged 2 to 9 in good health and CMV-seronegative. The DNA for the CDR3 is TGTGCCAGCAGTTCTCAAGAAGGACAGGGCCTAAACTATGGCTACACCTTC. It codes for CASSSQEGQGLNYGYTF.